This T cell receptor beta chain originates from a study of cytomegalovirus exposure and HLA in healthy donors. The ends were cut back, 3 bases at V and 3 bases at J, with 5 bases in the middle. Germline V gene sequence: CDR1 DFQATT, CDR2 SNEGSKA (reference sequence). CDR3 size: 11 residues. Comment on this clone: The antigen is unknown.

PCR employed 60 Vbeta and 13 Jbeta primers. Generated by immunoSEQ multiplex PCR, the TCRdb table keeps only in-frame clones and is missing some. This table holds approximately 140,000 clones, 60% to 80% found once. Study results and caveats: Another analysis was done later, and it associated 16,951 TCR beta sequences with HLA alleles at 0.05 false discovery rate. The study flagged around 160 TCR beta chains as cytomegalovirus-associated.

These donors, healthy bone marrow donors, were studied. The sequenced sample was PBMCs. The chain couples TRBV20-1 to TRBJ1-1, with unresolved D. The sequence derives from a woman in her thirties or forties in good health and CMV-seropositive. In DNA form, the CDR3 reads TGCAGTGCTAGTGACTACACTGAAGCTTTCTTT. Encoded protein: CSASDYTEAFF.